Listed here is a single T cell receptor (beta chain). Vbeta (60) and Jbeta (13) primers were used in the PCR. Some clones are missing from TCRdb's copy, which holds only in-frame ones; the method was immunoSEQ multiplex PCR. Of 99,000 or so clones in the sample, around 86% were seen once. After removal of 3 bases from V and 4 bases from J, the junction contained 8 bases not matched to a gene. CDR1 SGHTA and CDR2 FQGNSA come from the germline V gene. This CDR3 region has 16 residues. The sample comes from a study of cytomegalovirus exposure and HLA in healthy donors. V usage is TRBV7-2 and J usage is TRBJ1-2; 10 bases are a match to TRBD1. This clonotype was sampled from a man aged 30 to 45 in good health and CMV-seropositive. The sequenced material came from PBMCs. The CDR3 DNA reads TGTGCCAGCAGCTTGACAGGGGGCGCTTCTATCTATGGCTACACCTTC. Protein product: CASSLTGGASIYGYTF.